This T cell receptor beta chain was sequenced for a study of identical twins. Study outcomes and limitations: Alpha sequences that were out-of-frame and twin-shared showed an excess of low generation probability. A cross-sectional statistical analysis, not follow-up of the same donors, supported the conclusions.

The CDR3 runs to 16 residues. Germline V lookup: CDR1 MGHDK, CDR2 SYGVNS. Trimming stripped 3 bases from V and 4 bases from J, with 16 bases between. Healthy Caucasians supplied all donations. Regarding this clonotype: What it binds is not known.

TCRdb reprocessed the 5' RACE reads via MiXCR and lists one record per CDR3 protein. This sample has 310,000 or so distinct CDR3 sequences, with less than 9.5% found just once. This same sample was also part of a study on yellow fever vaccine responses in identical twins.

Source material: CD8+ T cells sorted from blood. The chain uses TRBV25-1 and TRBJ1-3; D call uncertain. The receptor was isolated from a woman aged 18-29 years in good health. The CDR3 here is CASSELDSSSGNTIYF. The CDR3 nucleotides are TGTGCCAGCAGTGAGCTTGATTCGTCATCGGGAAACACCATATATTTT.